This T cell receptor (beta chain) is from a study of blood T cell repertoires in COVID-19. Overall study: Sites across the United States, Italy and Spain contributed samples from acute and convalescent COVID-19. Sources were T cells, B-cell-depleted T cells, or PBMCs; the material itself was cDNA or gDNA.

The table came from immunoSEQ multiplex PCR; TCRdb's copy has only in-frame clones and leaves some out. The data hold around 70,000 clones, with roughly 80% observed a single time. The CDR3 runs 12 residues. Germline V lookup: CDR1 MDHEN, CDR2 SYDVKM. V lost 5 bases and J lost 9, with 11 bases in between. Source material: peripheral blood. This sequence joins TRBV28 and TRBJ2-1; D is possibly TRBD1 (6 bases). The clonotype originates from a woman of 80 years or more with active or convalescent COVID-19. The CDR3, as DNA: TGTGCCAGCAGTGCTTACAGGGTTGAGCAGTTCTTC. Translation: CASSAYRVEQFF.